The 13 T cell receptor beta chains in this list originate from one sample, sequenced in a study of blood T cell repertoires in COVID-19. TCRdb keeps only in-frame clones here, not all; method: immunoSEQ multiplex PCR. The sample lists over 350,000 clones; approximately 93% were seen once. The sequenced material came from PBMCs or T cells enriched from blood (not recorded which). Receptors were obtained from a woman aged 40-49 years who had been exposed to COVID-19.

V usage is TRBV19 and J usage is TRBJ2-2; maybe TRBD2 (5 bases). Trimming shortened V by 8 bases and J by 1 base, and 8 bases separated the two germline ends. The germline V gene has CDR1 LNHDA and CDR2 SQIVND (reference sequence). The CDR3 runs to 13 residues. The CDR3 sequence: CASVDWNTGELFF. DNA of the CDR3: TGTGCCAGTGTGGACTGGAACACCGGGGAGCTGTTTTTT.

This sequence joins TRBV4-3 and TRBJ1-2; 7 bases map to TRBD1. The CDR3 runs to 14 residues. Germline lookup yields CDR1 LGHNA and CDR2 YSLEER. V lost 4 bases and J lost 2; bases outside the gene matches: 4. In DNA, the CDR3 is TGCGCCAGCAGCCTGGCAGGGGGAAACTATGGCTACACCTTC. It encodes CASSLAGGNYGYTF.

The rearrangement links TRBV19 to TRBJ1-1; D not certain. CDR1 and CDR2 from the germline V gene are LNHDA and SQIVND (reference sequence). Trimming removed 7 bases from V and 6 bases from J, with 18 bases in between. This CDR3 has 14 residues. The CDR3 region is CASTKWGGAAEAFF. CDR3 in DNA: TGTGCCAGTACCAAGTGGGGAGGCGCGGCTGAAGCTTTCTTT. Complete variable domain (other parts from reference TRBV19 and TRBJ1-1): DGGITQSPKYLFRKEGQNVTLSCEQNLNHDAMYWYRQDPGQGLRLIYYSQIVNDFQKGDIAEGYSVSREKKESFPLTVTSAQKNPTAFYLCASTKWGGAAEAFFGQGTRLTVV.

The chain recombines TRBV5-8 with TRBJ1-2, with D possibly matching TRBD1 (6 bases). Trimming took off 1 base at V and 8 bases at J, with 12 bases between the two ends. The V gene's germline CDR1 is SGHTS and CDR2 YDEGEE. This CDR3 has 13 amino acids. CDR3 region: CASSLYARGGYTF. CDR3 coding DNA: TGTGCCAGCAGCTTGTATGCCAGGGGCGGCTACACCTTC.

DNA of the CDR3: TGTGCCAGCAGCTCCGGTGCCCTAGCGGGGGGGCGTGGCACCGGGGAGCTGTTTTTT. Amino acids: CASSSGALAGGRGTGELFF. V is TRBV7-6 and J is TRBJ2-2, with TRBD2 matching 12 bases. Germline V gene sequence: CDR1 SGHVS, CDR2 FNYEAQ. This CDR3 region has 19 residues. Trimming cost V 4 bases and J 4 bases; bases outside gene matches: 13. Using reference TRBV7-6 and TRBJ2-2 for the parts outside the CDR3, the full variable domain is GAGVSQSPRYKVTKRGQDVALRCDPISGHVSLYWYRQALGQGPEFLTYFNYEAQQDKSGLPNDRFSAERPEGSISTLTIQRTEQRDSAMYRCASSSGALAGGRGTGELFFGEGSRLTVL.

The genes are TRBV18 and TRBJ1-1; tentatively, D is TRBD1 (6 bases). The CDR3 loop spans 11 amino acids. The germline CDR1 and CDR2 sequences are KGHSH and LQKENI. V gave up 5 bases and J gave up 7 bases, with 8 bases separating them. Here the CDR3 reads CASSSRGEAFF. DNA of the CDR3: TGTGCCAGCTCAAGCAGGGGTGAAGCTTTCTTT.

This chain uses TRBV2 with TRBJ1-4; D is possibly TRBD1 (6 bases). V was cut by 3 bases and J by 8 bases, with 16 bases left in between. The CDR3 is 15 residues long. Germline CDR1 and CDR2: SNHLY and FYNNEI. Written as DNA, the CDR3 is TGTGCCAGCAGTGATAGGGGGGGATTAATCGAAAAACTGTTTTTT. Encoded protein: CASSDRGGLIEKLFF.

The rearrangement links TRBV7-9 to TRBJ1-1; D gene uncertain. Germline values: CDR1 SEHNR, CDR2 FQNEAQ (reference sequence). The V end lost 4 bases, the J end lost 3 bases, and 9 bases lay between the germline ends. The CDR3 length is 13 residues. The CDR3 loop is CASSSYRDTEAFF. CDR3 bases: TGTGCCAGCAGCTCATATCGGGACACTGAAGCTTTCTTT.

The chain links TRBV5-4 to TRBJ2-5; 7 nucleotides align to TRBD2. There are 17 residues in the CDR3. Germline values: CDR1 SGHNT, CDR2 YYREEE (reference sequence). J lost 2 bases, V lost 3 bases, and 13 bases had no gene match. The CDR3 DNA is TGTGCCAGCAGCTGGGGACGGGCTAGCGGCCCACAAGAGACCCAGTACTTC. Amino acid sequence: CASSWGRASGPQETQYF.

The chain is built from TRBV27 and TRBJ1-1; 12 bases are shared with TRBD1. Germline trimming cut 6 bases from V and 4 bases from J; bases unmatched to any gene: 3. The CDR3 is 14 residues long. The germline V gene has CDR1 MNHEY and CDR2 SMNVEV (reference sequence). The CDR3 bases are TGTGCCAGCAGGGCGGGACAGGGGGCCACTGAAGCTTTCTTT. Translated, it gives CASRAGQGATEAFF.

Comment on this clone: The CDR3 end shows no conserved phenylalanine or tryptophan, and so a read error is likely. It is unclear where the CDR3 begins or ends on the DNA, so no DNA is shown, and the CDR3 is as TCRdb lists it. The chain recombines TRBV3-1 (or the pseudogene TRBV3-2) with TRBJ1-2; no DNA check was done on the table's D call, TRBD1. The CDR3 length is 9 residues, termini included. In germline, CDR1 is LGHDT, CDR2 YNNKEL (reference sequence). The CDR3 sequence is CASSQVSGA.

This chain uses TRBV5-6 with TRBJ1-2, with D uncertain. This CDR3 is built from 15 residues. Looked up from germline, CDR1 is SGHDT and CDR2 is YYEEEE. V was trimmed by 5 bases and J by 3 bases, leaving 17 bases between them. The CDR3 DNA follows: TGTGCCAGCAGTTTCCCGGTCATGCCGGACTATGGCTACACCTTC. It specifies CASSFPVMPDYGYTF.

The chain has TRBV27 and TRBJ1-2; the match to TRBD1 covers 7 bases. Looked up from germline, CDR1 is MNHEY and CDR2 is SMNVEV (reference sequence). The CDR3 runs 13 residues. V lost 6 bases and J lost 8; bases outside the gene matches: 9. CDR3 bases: TGTGCCAGCAGGTTGGGACAGTATGGCGGCTACACCTTC. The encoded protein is CASRLGQYGGYTF.